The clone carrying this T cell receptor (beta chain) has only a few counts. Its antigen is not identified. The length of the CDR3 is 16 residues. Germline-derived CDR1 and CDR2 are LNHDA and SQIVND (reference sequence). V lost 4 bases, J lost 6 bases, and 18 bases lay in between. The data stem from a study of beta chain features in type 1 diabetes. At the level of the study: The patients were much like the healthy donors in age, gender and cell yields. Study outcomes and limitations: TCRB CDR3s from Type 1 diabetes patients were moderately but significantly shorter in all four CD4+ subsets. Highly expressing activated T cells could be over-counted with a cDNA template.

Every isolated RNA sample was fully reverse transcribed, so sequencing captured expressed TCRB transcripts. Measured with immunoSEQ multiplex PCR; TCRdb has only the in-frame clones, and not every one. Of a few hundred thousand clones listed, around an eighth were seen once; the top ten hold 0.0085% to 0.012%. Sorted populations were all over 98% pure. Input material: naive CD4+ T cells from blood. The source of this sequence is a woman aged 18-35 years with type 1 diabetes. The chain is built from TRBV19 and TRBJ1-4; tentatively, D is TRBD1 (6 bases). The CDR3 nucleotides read TGTGCCAGTAGTACAAGGACAGAATTTGCTGATGAAAAACTGTTTTTT. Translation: CASSTRTEFADEKLFF.